This T cell receptor beta chain was observed in a study of Ad26.COV2.S vaccination and SARS-CoV-2 variants. Study in general: By the intramuscular route, Ad26.COV2.S was given once, or twice 56 days apart.

Worth noting for this clone: Its cognate antigen is unknown.

Measured with immunoSEQ multiplex PCR; TCRdb has only the in-frame clones, and not every one. Among fewer than 500,000 clones listed, 89% were seen once. Overall study findings and caveats: Vaccine recipients surpassed placebo recipients in spike-specific TCR breadth. Following vaccination, spike-specific CD8+ and CD4+ T cell responses reportedly exhibited substantial breadth.

Treatment indicated: 15 to 20 received Ad26.COV2.S at low or high dose, single or two shots; roughly five received placebo; per-sample allocation not given. Sampling occurred on day 63 after the first vaccine or placebo injection. The vaccine delivered Wuhan-strain SARS-CoV-2 spike through an Ad26 vector. The clonotype comes from a person aged 18-60 years who received the Ad26.COV2.S COVID-19 vaccine or a placebo. This specimen was peripheral blood, taken in a trial of Ad26.COV2.S vaccine versus placebo.

The DNA of the CDR3 is TGTGCCAGCAGGCCCGGGACAGGGGCCGTCGGGTACGATGGCTACACCTTC. Amino acids: CASRPGTGAVGYDGYTF. The V gene is TRBV7-9, the J gene TRBJ1-2; 10 bases map to TRBD1. Germline CDR1 and CDR2: SEHNR and FQNEAQ (reference sequence). The ends lost 6 bases at V and 6 bases at J; junction bases unmatched: 16. The length of the CDR3 is 17 residues.